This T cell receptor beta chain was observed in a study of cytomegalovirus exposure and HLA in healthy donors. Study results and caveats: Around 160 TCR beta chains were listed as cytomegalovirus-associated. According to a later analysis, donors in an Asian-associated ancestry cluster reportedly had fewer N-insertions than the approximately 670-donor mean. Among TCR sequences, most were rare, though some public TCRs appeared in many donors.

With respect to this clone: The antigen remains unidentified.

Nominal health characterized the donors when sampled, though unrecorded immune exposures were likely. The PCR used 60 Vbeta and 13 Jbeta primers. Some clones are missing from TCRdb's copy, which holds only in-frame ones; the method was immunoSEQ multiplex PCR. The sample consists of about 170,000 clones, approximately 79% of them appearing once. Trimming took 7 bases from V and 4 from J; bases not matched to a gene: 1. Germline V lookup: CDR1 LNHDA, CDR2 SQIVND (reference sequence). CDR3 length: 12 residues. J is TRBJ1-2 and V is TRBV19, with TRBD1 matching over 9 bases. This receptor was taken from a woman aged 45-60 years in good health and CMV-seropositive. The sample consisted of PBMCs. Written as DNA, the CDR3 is TGTGCCAGTACGGACAGGGGCTATGGCTACACCTTC. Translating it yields CASTDRGYGYTF.